This T cell receptor (beta chain) appears in the sequencing data of a study of blood T cell repertoires in COVID-19 (dated by TCRdb to between 2020 and 2021). Background on the whole study: Samples covering the acute and convalescent phases of COVID-19 were provided by collaborators in the United States, Italy and Spain. The material from the prospective study consisted of cDNA or gDNA derived from T cells, B-cell-depleted T cells, or PBMCs. Subjects who had been exposed to COVID-19, were actively infected with it, or had recovered from it provided the deeply sampled blood TCRbeta repertoires that made up the dataset. The repertoires were released in a freely available public database intended as a resource for research on the immune response to SARS-CoV-2. Samples came from the ongoing ImmuneRACE study (first 160 participants) plus 1,254 subjects from 6 global collaborators. The sample metadata nearly always contained a de-identified subject ID, COVID-19 status, age in years and sex. Where available, HLA class I and class II types were obtained from metadata supplied by the sample provider rather than from assay-based typing.

Study-level results and caveats: The amount of clinical and demographic metadata varied by source and participant and was provided uncurated.

The collaborating institutions used their own protocols to collect whole blood in K2EDTA tubes. For TCRbeta analysis, collaborators shipped samples in one of three forms: frozen whole blood, isolated PBMCs, or DNA extracted from either of those sample types. About this clone: This receptor's antigen is unknown. Base-call qualities are not available, and no considerably larger clone is one nucleotide away.

The CDR3, cysteine through phenylalanine, is 13 amino acids long. The entry retains the CDR3 DNA only, 39 bases that are in frame from base 1. Cut back by 6 bases and 6 bases, the V and J ends lie 15 bases apart. The germline V gene supplies CDR1 LGHNT and CDR2 FRNRAP. The immunoSEQ Assay, a bias-controlled multiplex PCR, was used to amplify TCRbeta CDR3 regions from genomic DNA. The original pipeline was this. Nucleated cell counts per sample were estimated from amplification of reference gene primers within the assay. To quantify the absolute abundance of each unique TCRbeta CDR3 rearrangement, sequence reads were collapsed and filtered. For each sample, productive Simpson clonality was calculated by taking the square root of Simpson's diversity index across productive rearrangements. TCRdb provides this immuneACCESS table in a form limited to in-frame rearrangements. Some clones are lacking; in checked studies, under half of them reflect an unresolved V gene, and why the rest are absent is not known. V, J and clone size are those of that table, while D and trimming were read from the DNA. This sample comprises around 180,000 clones, approximately 87% of them detected only once. Clones ranked in the top ten supply under 25% of the sample.

The sample comprised peripheral blood. The receptor chain draws on TRBV12-5 and TRBJ2-7; perhaps TRBD1 is the D gene, with 6 bases matching. This receptor was taken from a man aged 65 to 79 with active or convalescent COVID-19. DNA sequence: TGTGCTAGTGGACCCCTCACAGGGACCGAGCAGTACTTC. Protein translation: CASGPLTGTEQYF.